This T cell receptor beta chain was recovered during a study of tumor-infiltrating lymphocytes in glioblastoma multiforme. TCR beta libraries were built from RNA through three nested multiplex PCR rounds using modified ARM-PCR. These TCRB libraries lack any described unique molecular identifiers. One entry per CDR3 protein, called by TCRdb with MiXCR from the multiplex PCR reads. The sample yields 25,000 to 40,000 distinct CDR3 sequences, around 60% seen once. Broader study findings: The TCR and somatic mutation analysis included just one glioblastoma patient. The T cells in this sample were not sorted into functional subsets.

Notes on this clonotype: The antigen remains unidentified.

The sequenced sample consisted of brain tumor tissue. The clonotype originates from a male donor with glioblastoma.

CDR3 sequence reads: CASSLGFSQTGALNYGYTF. Here the CDR3 DNA reads TGCGCCAGCAGCTTGGGGTTTTCTCAGACAGGAGCCCTGAACTATGGCTACACCTTC. The chain is built from TRBV5-1 and TRBJ1-2; weak D call: TRBD1 (6 bases). V gave up 0 bases and J gave up 2 bases, with 23 bases separating them. The CDR3 has 19 residues. Germline V lookup: CDR1 SGHRS, CDR2 YFSETQ. Using reference TRBV5-1 and TRBJ1-2 for the parts outside the CDR3, the full variable domain is KAGVTQTPRYLIKTRGQQVTLSCSPISGHRSVSWYQQTPGQGLQFLFEYFSETQRNKGNFPGRFSGRQFSNSRSEMNVSTLELGDSALYLCASSLGFSQTGALNYGYTFGSGTRLTVV.